This T cell receptor beta chain was captured by sequencing in a study of long-term antiretroviral therapy in people with HIV. The germline V gene has CDR1 SGDLS and CDR2 YYNGEE. V was clipped by 2 bases and J by 3 bases, with 6 bases between them. The CDR3 totals 13 residues. Sequencing used immunoSEQ v3.0 at survey level. Sequencing was performed with immunoSEQ multiplex PCR; in TCRdb, only in-frame clones are kept and a portion is missing. The table includes some 1,800 clones, around 88% detected once. Material: unsorted PBMCs, obtained 0.7 years after starting antiretroviral therapy. The sequence came from a woman between 45 and 60 years old with HIV. V and J are TRBV9 and TRBJ1-3; maybe TRBD1 (5 bases). CDR3 in amino acids: CASSVGGGNTIYF. In DNA, the CDR3 is TGTGCCAGCAGCGTGGGGGGTGGAAACACCATATATTTT.